Listed below are T cell receptor beta chains from one sample, sequenced in a study of graft-versus-host responses after intestinal transplantation. Sequencing used immunoSEQ multiplex PCR; TCRdb keeps in-frame clones, though not all of them. The sample holds over 75,000 clones; around 90% are singletons and the top ten take around 8%. No antigen has been identified for these receptors. The sample here was unstimulated CD8+ T cells sorted from spleen or lymph node cells, taken before transplant. The receptors stem from a human donor who was the organ donor for an intestinal transplant. Both conserved end residues are part of each CDR3. Fields, in order: CDR3 protein, CDR3 DNA, V gene, clone size, J gene, D gene. D genes are given only for firm matches. Clone size is not always given. Where it is, it says once, few, many or a class for expanded clones.

CDR3 protein: CASSLWTYQETQYF
CDR3 DNA: TGTGCCAGCAGCCTTTGGACGTACCAAGAGACCCAGTACTTC
V gene: TRBV28
clone size: -
J gene: TRBJ2-5
D gene: -

CDR3 protein: CASSEGAGANVLTF
CDR3 DNA: TGTGCCAGCAGTGAAGGAGCTGGGGCCAACGTCCTGACTTTC
V gene: TRBV6-5
clone size: -
J gene: TRBJ2-6
D gene: -

CDR3 protein: CAWSGSTNEKLFF
CDR3 DNA: TGTGCCTGGAGTGGGTCAACTAATGAAAAACTGTTTTTT
V gene: TRBV30
clone size: once
J gene: TRBJ1-4
D gene: -

CDR3 protein: CASSFSWLLNNEQFF
CDR3 DNA: TGTGCCAGCAGCTTTAGTTGGCTACTGAACAATGAGCAGTTCTTC
V gene: TRBV5-6
clone size: once
J gene: TRBJ2-1
D gene: -

CDR3 protein: CASSFHTGGTNEKLFF
CDR3 DNA: TGTGCCAGCAGTTTTCATACAGGGGGCACTAATGAAAAACTGTTTTTT
V gene: TRBV28
clone size: -
J gene: TRBJ1-4
D gene: TRBD1

CDR3 protein: CASSFGTSGNTIYF
CDR3 DNA: TGCGCCAGCAGCTTCGGGACATCTGGAAACACCATATATTTT
V gene: TRBV5-1
clone size: -
J gene: TRBJ1-3
D gene: -

CDR3 protein: CASSLPGTSGLAERYTDTQYF
CDR3 DNA: TGTGCCAGCAGTTTACCAGGGACTAGCGGGCTAGCGGAGAGATACACAGATACGCAGTATTTT
V gene: TRBV28
clone size: few
J gene: TRBJ2-3
D gene: TRBD2

CDR3 protein: CASSRVWGQNTEAFF
CDR3 DNA: TGTGCCAGTTCCCGAGTGTGGGGGCAGAACACTGAAGCTTTCTTT
V gene: TRBV11-2
clone size: -
J gene: TRBJ1-1
D gene: -

CDR3 protein: CASSYAGGPLNEQFF
CDR3 DNA: TGTGCCAGCAGTTACGCGGGGGGGCCTCTTAATGAGCAGTTCTTC
V gene: TRBV6-5
clone size: -
J gene: TRBJ2-1
D gene: TRBD2

CDR3 protein: CSVEEGTHPYEQYF
CDR3 DNA: TGCAGCGTTGAAGAGGGGACCCACCCATACGAGCAGTACTTC
V gene: TRBV29-1
clone size: -
J gene: TRBJ2-7
D gene: -

CDR3 protein: CASSSSGTGLYSPLHF
CDR3 DNA: TGTGCCAGCAGTAGCTCCGGGACTGGGCTTTATTCACCCCTCCACTTT
V gene: TRBV27
clone size: -
J gene: TRBJ1-6
D gene: -

CDR3 protein: CAWSLIGPKAAQYF
CDR3 DNA: TGTGCCTGGAGCTTGATCGGACCCAAAGCGGCCCAGTACTTC
V gene: TRBV30
clone size: -
J gene: TRBJ2-5
D gene: -

CDR3 protein: CASSSGLAAYNEQFF
CDR3 DNA: TGTGCCAGCAGCTCCGGACTAGCGGCATACAATGAGCAGTTCTTC
V gene: TRBV7-3
clone size: -
J gene: TRBJ2-1
D gene: TRBD2

CDR3 protein: CASSRGDGSYNSPLHF
CDR3 DNA: TGTGCCAGCAGTAGAGGGGACGGCTCCTATAATTCACCCCTCCACTTT
V gene: TRBV6-6
clone size: -
J gene: TRBJ1-6
D gene: -

CDR3 protein: CASSPGQGGSYEQYF
CDR3 DNA: TGTGCCAGCAGCCCGGGACAGGGCGGCTCCTACGAGCAGTACTTC
V gene: TRBV7-9
clone size: -
J gene: TRBJ2-7
D gene: TRBD1

CDR3 protein: CASSPPGGVGSYEQYF
CDR3 DNA: TGCGCCAGCAGCCCACCGGGAGGGGTGGGATCCTACGAGCAGTACTTC
V gene: TRBV5-1
clone size: -
J gene: TRBJ2-7
D gene: TRBD2

CDR3 protein: CASSLLDGAEEAFF
CDR3 DNA: TGTGCCAGCAGTTTATTAGATGGGGCCGAGGAAGCTTTCTTT
V gene: TRBV28
clone size: once
J gene: TRBJ1-1
D gene: -

CDR3 protein: CASSLGMGPATEAFF
CDR3 DNA: TGTGCCAGCAGCTTAGGGATGGGTCCGGCCACTGAAGCTTTCTTT
V gene: TRBV7-8
clone size: -
J gene: TRBJ1-1
D gene: -

CDR3 protein: CASSHNVQGSGEVDTEAFF
CDR3 DNA: TGCGCCAGCAGCCACAACGTACAGGGGTCCGGTGAGGTCGACACTGAAGCTTTCTTT
V gene: TRBV4-1
clone size: -
J gene: TRBJ1-1
D gene: TRBD1

CDR3 protein: CASSLYPGLNTEAFF
CDR3 DNA: TGTGCCAGCAGCTTGTATCCGGGCCTGAACACTGAAGCTTTCTTT
V gene: TRBV5-8
clone size: -
J gene: TRBJ1-1
D gene: -

CDR3 protein: CASSEAQDSSYEQYF
CDR3 DNA: TGTGCCAGCAGTGAAGCGCAGGACAGTTCCTACGAGCAGTACTTC
V gene: TRBV6-1
clone size: few
J gene: TRBJ2-7
D gene: -

CDR3 protein: CASSAPPWELFF
CDR3 DNA: TGTGCCAGCAGTGCCCCCCCCTGGGAACTGTTTTTT
V gene: TRBV6-1
clone size: -
J gene: TRBJ1-4
D gene: -

CDR3 protein: CSVEGDNSPGQGARYYGYTF
CDR3 DNA: TGCAGCGTTGAAGGTGATAATTCGCCGGGACAGGGGGCGCGGTACTATGGCTACACCTTC
V gene: TRBV29-1
clone size: few
J gene: TRBJ1-2
D gene: TRBD1

CDR3 protein: CASSDLRGVELGNQPQHF
CDR3 DNA: TGTGCCAGCAGTGACCTGCGAGGGGTTGAGCTAGGCAATCAGCCCCAGCATTTT
V gene: TRBV6-1
clone size: -
J gene: TRBJ1-5
D gene: -

CDR3 protein: CASSWGRGAYEQYF
CDR3 DNA: TGTGCCAGCAGCTGGGGGAGGGGGGCCTACGAGCAGTACTTC
V gene: TRBV5-5
clone size: few
J gene: TRBJ2-7
D gene: -

CDR3 protein: CASSQGVLSSYEQYF
CDR3 DNA: TGCGCCAGCAGCCAAGGGGTCCTAAGCTCCTACGAGCAATACTTC
V gene: TRBV4-1
clone size: -
J gene: TRBJ2-7
D gene: -

CDR3 protein: CASSQVGEETQYF
CDR3 DNA: TGCGCCAGCAGCCAAGTGGGTGAGGAGACCCAGTACTTC
V gene: TRBV4-1
clone size: once
J gene: TRBJ2-5
D gene: -

CDR3 protein: CASSIPGFIEAFF
CDR3 DNA: TGTGCCAGTAGTATCCCAGGGTTTATTGAAGCTTTCTTT
V gene: TRBV19
clone size: -
J gene: TRBJ1-1
D gene: -

CDR3 protein: CASSTWGGENTGELFF
CDR3 DNA: TGTGCCAGCAGCACCTGGGGGGGGGAGAACACCGGGGAGCTGTTTTTT
V gene: TRBV11-2
clone size: once
J gene: TRBJ2-2
D gene: TRBD2

CDR3 protein: CASSLTGASTDTQYF
CDR3 DNA: TGTGCCAGCAGCTTAACGGGGGCAAGCACAGATACGCAGTATTTT
V gene: TRBV7-6
clone size: -
J gene: TRBJ2-3
D gene: -

CDR3 protein: CASSIKENTEAFF
CDR3 DNA: TGTGCCAGTAGTATTAAGGAGAACACTGAAGCTTTCTTT
V gene: TRBV19
clone size: -
J gene: TRBJ1-1
D gene: -

CDR3 protein: CASSLGGTASYEQYF
CDR3 DNA: TGTGCCAGCAGCTTAGGCGGGACCGCCTCCTACGAGCAGTACTTC
V gene: TRBV7-6
clone size: -
J gene: TRBJ2-7
D gene: -

CDR3 protein: CASSPEGRIYEQYF
CDR3 DNA: TGTGCCAGCAGCCCGGAGGGACGGATATACGAGCAGTACTTC
V gene: TRBV9
clone size: -
J gene: TRBJ2-7
D gene: -

CDR3 protein: CASSSRSGQGPHTYNEQFF
CDR3 DNA: TGTGCCAGCAGCTCACGCTCGGGGCAGGGGCCCCATACCTACAATGAGCAGTTCTTC
V gene: TRBV5-6
clone size: -
J gene: TRBJ2-1
D gene: -

CDR3 protein: CARRGGGGTDTQYF
CDR3 DNA: TGTGCCCGGCGCGGGGGGGGAGGCACAGATACGCAGTATTTT
V gene: TRBV5-8
clone size: once
J gene: TRBJ2-3
D gene: TRBD2

CDR3 protein: CASSQTVGQGGWQETQYF
CDR3 DNA: TGTGCCAGCAGCCAGACCGTGGGACAGGGCGGTTGGCAAGAGACCCAGTACTTC
V gene: TRBV14
clone size: -
J gene: TRBJ2-5
D gene: TRBD1

CDR3 protein: CASSYKQGYSPLHF
CDR3 DNA: TGTGCCAGCAGTTATAAACAGGGTTATTCACCCCTCCACTTT
V gene: TRBV28
clone size: few
J gene: TRBJ1-6
D gene: -

CDR3 protein: CASSVGEDVSEKLFF
CDR3 DNA: TGTGCCAGCAGCGTAGGGGAGGATGTTAGTGAAAAACTGTTTTTT
V gene: TRBV9
clone size: medium-sized
J gene: TRBJ1-4
D gene: -

CDR3 protein: CASERTFGYEQYF
CDR3 DNA: TGTGCCAGCGAGCGGACATTCGGATACGAGCAGTACTTC
V gene: TRBV6-1
clone size: -
J gene: TRBJ2-7
D gene: -

CDR3 protein: CASSLGGGPNEQFF
CDR3 DNA: TGTGCCAGCAGCCTGGGCGGGGGGCCCAATGAGCAGTTCTTC
V gene: TRBV9
clone size: -
J gene: TRBJ2-1
D gene: TRBD2

CDR3 protein: CASSDGGGSYNEQFF
CDR3 DNA: TGTGCCAGCAGTGACGGCGGGGGCTCCTACAATGAGCAGTTCTTC
V gene: TRBV6-4
clone size: once
J gene: TRBJ2-1
D gene: TRBD2

CDR3 protein: CASSQYSGGSYNEQFF
CDR3 DNA: TGTGCCAGCAGCCAATACTCGGGGGGCTCCTACAATGAGCAGTTCTTC
V gene: TRBV14
clone size: -
J gene: TRBJ2-1
D gene: TRBD2

CDR3 protein: CSARVYEKLFF
CDR3 DNA: TGCAGTGCTAGAGTCTATGAAAAACTGTTTTTT
V gene: TRBV20-1
clone size: once
J gene: TRBJ1-4
D gene: -

CDR3 protein: CASSDGTYNEQFF
CDR3 DNA: TGTGCCAGTAGCGACGGGACTTACAATGAGCAGTTCTTC
V gene: TRBV19
clone size: -
J gene: TRBJ2-1
D gene: -

CDR3 protein: CASSVTTLGDEQFF
CDR3 DNA: TGTGCCAGCAGCGTGACCACGCTCGGGGATGAGCAGTTCTTC
V gene: TRBV9
clone size: -
J gene: TRBJ2-1
D gene: -

CDR3 protein: CAIQAGYAEKLFF
CDR3 DNA: TGTGCCATCCAGGCGGGGTACGCCGAAAAACTGTTTTTT
V gene: TRBV10-3
clone size: few
J gene: TRBJ1-4
D gene: -

CDR3 protein: CATAARRKGYEQYF
CDR3 DNA: TGTGCCACTGCAGCGAGGCGCAAAGGTTACGAGCAGTACTTC
V gene: TRBV15
clone size: -
J gene: TRBJ2-7
D gene: -

CDR3 protein: CASSQDGYRGVAGAFTDTQYF
CDR3 DNA: TGCGCCAGCAGCCAAGATGGTTACAGGGGCGTAGCGGGGGCCTTCACAGATACGCAGTATTTT
V gene: TRBV4-1
clone size: few
J gene: TRBJ2-3
D gene: TRBD2

CDR3 protein: CASSIGQGFGGGYEQYF
CDR3 DNA: TGCGCCAGCAGCATAGGACAGGGTTTCGGGGGGGGATACGAGCAGTACTTC
V gene: TRBV4-1
clone size: -
J gene: TRBJ2-7
D gene: -

CDR3 protein: CASSSGQVNEQFF
CDR3 DNA: TGTGCCAGCAGCTCGGGACAGGTTAATGAGCAGTTCTTC
V gene: TRBV7-9
clone size: -
J gene: TRBJ2-1
D gene: TRBD1

CDR3 protein: CATSTDDWTFSNQPQHF
CDR3 DNA: TGTGCCACCAGTACCGATGATTGGACCTTTAGCAATCAGCCCCAGCATTTT
V gene: TRBV15
clone size: -
J gene: TRBJ1-5
D gene: -

CDR3 protein: CASSQEVRGGPGELFF
CDR3 DNA: TGCGCCAGCAGCCAAGAAGTGCGGGGGGGCCCCGGGGAGCTGTTTTTT
V gene: TRBV4-1
clone size: once
J gene: TRBJ2-2
D gene: TRBD2

CDR3 protein: CASFSGQPQHF
CDR3 DNA: TGTGCCAGCTTCTCCGGGCAGCCCCAGCATTTT
V gene: TRBV6-1
clone size: -
J gene: TRBJ1-5
D gene: -

CDR3 protein: CASSLPLDRGSNQPQHF
CDR3 DNA: TGTGCCAGCAGCTTGCCTCTTGATCGAGGGTCCAATCAGCCCCAGCATTTT
V gene: TRBV13
clone size: few
J gene: TRBJ1-5
D gene: -

CDR3 protein: CASSEWLGQNTEAFF
CDR3 DNA: TGTGCCAGCAGTGAATGGCTGGGACAGAACACTGAAGCTTTCTTT
V gene: TRBV6-1
clone size: -
J gene: TRBJ1-1
D gene: -